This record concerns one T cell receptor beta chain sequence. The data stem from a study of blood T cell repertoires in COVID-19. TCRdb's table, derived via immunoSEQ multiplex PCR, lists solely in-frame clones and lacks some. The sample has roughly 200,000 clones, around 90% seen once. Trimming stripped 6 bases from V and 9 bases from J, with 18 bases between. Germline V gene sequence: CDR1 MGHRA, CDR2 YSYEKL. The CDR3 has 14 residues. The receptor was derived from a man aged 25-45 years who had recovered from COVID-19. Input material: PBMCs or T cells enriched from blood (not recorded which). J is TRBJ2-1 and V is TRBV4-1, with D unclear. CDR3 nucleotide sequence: TGCGCCAGCAGGGCACGAATGATATCCGTTGAGCAGTTCTTC. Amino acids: CASRARMISVEQFF.